Here is one T cell receptor (beta chain) with its context. Its antigen is currently unknown. V dropped 3 bases and J dropped 2 bases, with 14 bases sitting between them. CDR3 length equals 15 residues. Germline CDR1 is MNHEY and CDR2 is SVGAGI. This specimen belongs to a study of PD-1 blockade in classical Hodgkin lymphoma. Study as a whole: Patients were given intravenous nivolumab, 3 mg/kg, every 2 weeks. General observations from the study: Complete responders entered with baseline diversity on par with newly diagnosed patients, the results showed. Patients excluded were those beginning nivolumab under 1 year after ASCT.

Assay used: immunoSEQ multiplex PCR; TCRdb lists only in-frame clones, some missing. The data hold approximately 110,000 clones, with approximately 90% observed a single time. Time point indicated: cycle 4 day 1 (C4D1), after 6 weeks of nivolumab. In every patient, relapse followed autologous stem cell transplantation, while exposure to brentuximab vedotin differed. The source is a human donor with classical Hodgkin lymphoma. The material was peripheral blood mononuclear cells (PBMCs), obtained before the fourth cycle of nivolumab. V usage is TRBV6-5 and J usage is TRBJ2-7; TRBD1 or TRBD2 may be the D gene (5 bases each). In DNA form, the CDR3 reads TGTGCCAGCAGTTATGGGGCTTCGGGGACCTACGAGCAGTACTTC. Its protein product is CASSYGASGTYEQYF.